This T cell receptor beta chain was sequenced in a study of post-analysis software for immune sequencing data. Study-level background: Relapsing-remitting, secondary progressive and progressive-relapsing multiple sclerosis courses were included.

Each TCR beta cDNA library carried unique molecular identifiers. TCRdb used MiXCR to reprocess the PCR reads, holding one entry per CDR3 protein. This table has some 690,000 distinct CDR3 sequences, just under 30% appearing once. Per germline, CDR1 SGHRS and CDR2 YFSETQ. The CDR3 is 16 residues long. On this clonotype itself: No antigen is known for it. One junction end disagrees with the germline gene, perhaps due to a read error.

General study findings and limits: Compared against controls, patients with multiple sclerosis displayed significantly lower normalized Chao1 diversity. Samples made in the same batch grouped tightly together by F measure. Among four or five TRBV segments more frequent in patients than controls were TRBV5-6, TRBV5-1 and TRBV20-1.

The chain has TRBV5-1 and TRBJ2-3; D gene unclear. This receptor was taken from a girl aged 10 to 17 with multiple sclerosis. The specimen sequenced was blood. The CDR3 is CASGLVDANPTDTQYF. The CDR3 nucleotides read TGCGCCAGCGGCTTGGTAGACGCCAACCCCACAGATACGCAGTATTTT.